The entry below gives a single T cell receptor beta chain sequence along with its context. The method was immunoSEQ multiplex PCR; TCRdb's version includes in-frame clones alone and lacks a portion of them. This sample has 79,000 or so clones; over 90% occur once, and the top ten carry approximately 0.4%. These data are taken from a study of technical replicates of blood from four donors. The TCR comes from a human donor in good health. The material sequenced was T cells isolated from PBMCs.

The CDR3 reads CASSLLGYRQPQHF. CDR3 bases: TGTGCCAGCAGTTTATTGGGGTACAGGCAGCCCCAGCATTTT. The rearrangement uses TRBV27 and TRBJ1-5; D possibly corresponds to TRBD1 (5 bases). There are 14 residues in the CDR3. Trimming took off 1 base at V and 7 bases at J, with 11 bases between the two ends. The germline V gene encodes CDR1 MNHEY and CDR2 SMNVEV (reference sequence).